The TCR beta chain described here comes from a study of T cells after yellow fever vaccination. Study-level points and caveats: Abundant bulk-population clonotypes could contaminate the FACS-sorted repertoires. By day 5 rather than day 15, the secondary response had peaked, though it was weaker.

TCRdb re-derived calls from the 5' RACE reads in MiXCR, one entry per CDR3 protein. Here the sample spans some 600,000 distinct CDR3 sequences, 17% being singletons. Points on this clonotype: Its cognate antigen is unknown.

Germline assignment: CDR1 SNHLY and CDR2 FYNNEI. CDR3 length: 15 residues. V dropped 6 bases and J dropped 1 base, with 16 bases sitting between them. The sample was PBMCs, taken roughly 5 days after the first yellow fever vaccination. This chain joins TRBV2 and TRBJ2-7, with D perhaps matching TRBD1 (6 bases). This sequence originates from a man younger than 35 who received the YFV17D yellow fever vaccine. The CDR3 nucleotides read TGTGCCAGCAGAAAACAGGGCTCAACGTCCTACGAGCAGTACTTC. Protein product: CASRKQGSTSYEQYF.